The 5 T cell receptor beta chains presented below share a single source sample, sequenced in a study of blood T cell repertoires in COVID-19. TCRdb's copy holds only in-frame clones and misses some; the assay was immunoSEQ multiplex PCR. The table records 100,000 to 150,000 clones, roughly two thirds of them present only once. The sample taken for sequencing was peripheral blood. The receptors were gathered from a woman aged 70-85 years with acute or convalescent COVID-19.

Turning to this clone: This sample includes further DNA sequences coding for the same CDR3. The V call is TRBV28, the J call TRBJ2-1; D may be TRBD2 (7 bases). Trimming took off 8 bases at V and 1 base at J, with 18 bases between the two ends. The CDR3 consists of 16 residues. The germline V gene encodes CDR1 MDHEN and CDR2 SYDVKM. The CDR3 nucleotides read TGTGCCAGCGCTACGGGGGCTAGCGGATCCTACAATGAGCAGTTCTTC. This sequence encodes CASATGASGSYNEQFF.

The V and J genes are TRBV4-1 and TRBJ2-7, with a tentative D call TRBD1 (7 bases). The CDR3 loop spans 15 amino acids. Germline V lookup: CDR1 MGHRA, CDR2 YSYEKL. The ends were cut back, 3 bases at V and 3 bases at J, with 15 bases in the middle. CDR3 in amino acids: CASSQLEGAGYEQYF. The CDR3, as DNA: TGCGCCAGCAGCCAGTTGGAGGGGGCGGGCTACGAGCAGTACTTC.

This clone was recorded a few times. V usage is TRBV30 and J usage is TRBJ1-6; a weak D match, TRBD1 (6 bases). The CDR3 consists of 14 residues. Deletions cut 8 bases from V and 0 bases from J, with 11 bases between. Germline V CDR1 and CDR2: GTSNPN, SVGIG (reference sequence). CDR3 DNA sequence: TGTGCCGCGACGACAGGCTCCTATAATTCACCCCTCCACTTT. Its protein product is CAATTGSYNSPLHF.

CDR3 sequence reads: CASSPGQGARGEKLFF. CDR3 in DNA: TGTGCCAGCAGCCCTGGACAGGGGGCACGAGGAGAAAAACTGTTTTTT. The genes are TRBV7-9 and TRBJ1-4; the match to TRBD1 covers 11 bases. The CDR3 length is 16 residues. Germline trimming cut 5 bases from V and 8 bases from J; bases unmatched to any gene: 10. Per germline, CDR1 SEHNR and CDR2 FQNEAQ (reference sequence).

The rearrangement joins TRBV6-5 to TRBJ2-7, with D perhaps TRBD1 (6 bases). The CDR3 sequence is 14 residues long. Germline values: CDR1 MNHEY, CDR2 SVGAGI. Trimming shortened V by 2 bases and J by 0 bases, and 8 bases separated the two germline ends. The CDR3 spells CASSYATGSYEQYF. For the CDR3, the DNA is TGTGCCAGCAGTTACGCGACAGGCTCCTACGAGCAGTACTTC.